These T cell receptor beta chains were read from a single sample in a study of cytomegalovirus exposure and HLA in healthy donors. The method was immunoSEQ multiplex PCR; TCRdb's version includes in-frame clones alone and lacks a portion of them. In the table there are 200,000 to 250,000 clones, approximately 80% of which are singletons. Sequenced material: PBMCs. The receptors here all came from a man younger than 45 in good health and CMV-seronegative. Both conserved end residues are part of each CDR3. Fields, in order: clone size, V gene, J gene, D gene, CDR3 protein, CDR3 DNA. A D gene is named only where the DNA matches it firmly. For some rows the clone size is stated as once, few or many, or as a class when expanded; others skip it.

>-|TRBV25-1|TRBJ2-5|-
CASSDGREETQYF
TGTGCCAGCAGTGACGGGAGAGAGGAGACCCAGTACTTC
>-|TRBV12-5|TRBJ2-7|-
CASGLGGGLYEQYF
TGTGCTAGTGGTTTAGGTGGTGGGCTCTACGAGCAGTACTTC
>-|TRBV27|TRBJ2-7|-
CASSLTDSYEQYF
TGTGCCAGCAGTTTAACAGATTCCTACGAGCAGTACTTC
>-|TRBV2|TRBJ1-4|-
CASSNRLMNEKLFF
TGTGCCAGCAGCAATAGACTAATGAACGAAAAACTGTTTTTT
>-|TRBV2|TRBJ1-3|-
CASDGSGTTSGNTIYF
TGTGCCAGCGACGGCTCCGGGACAACTTCTGGAAACACCATATATTTT
>-|TRBV11-2|TRBJ2-5|-
CASAFGAGETQYF
TGTGCCAGCGCTTTCGGAGCCGGAGAGACCCAGTACTTC
>-|TRBV2|TRBJ2-3|TRBD2
CASSSWGGNTDTQYF
TGTGCCAGCAGTTCTTGGGGGGGAAACACAGATACGCAGTATTTT
>-|TRBV27|TRBJ1-1|TRBD1
CATSTGMNTEAFF
TGTGCCACCTCGACAGGGATGAACACTGAAGCTTTCTTT
>-|TRBV7-2|TRBJ1-3|-
CASSVQGTSGNTIYF
TGTGCCAGCAGCGTACAGGGAACGAGCGGAAACACCATATATTTT
>-|TRBV5-6|TRBJ2-3|TRBD2
CASSFRTSGGADTQYF
TGTGCCAGCAGCTTCCGGACTAGCGGGGGGGCAGATACGCAGTATTTT
>-|TRBV7-9|TRBJ2-5|TRBD2
CASSPGTSGGPQETQYF
TGTGCCAGCAGTCCTGGGACTAGCGGGGGGCCTCAGGAGACCCAGTACTTC
>-|TRBV28|TRBJ2-5|-
CALGGGTVTQYF
TGTGCTTTAGGAGGGGGGACAGTTACCCAGTACTTC
>few|TRBV7-2|TRBJ1-2|-
CASSSGLLYTF
TGTGCCAGCAGCTCGGGACTTCTCTACACCTTC
>-|TRBV6-6|TRBJ1-1|-
CASREGQHNTEAFF
TGTGCCAGCAGAGAGGGACAACACAACACTGAAGCTTTCTTT
>-|TRBV6-5|TRBJ1-2|-
CASSPSGYGYTF
TGTGCCAGCAGCCCATCGGGCTATGGCTACACCTTC
>once|TRBV6-1|TRBJ1-2|-
CASSRGGANYGYTF
TGTGCCAGCAGCCGGGGAGGGGCCAACTATGGCTACACCTTC
>-|TRBV27|TRBJ1-1|-
CASRKEGLLNTEAFF
TGTGCCAGCAGGAAAGAGGGACTGCTGAACACTGAAGCTTTCTTT
>-|TRBV28|TRBJ2-7|-
CASGLAYSYEQYF
TGTGCCAGCGGATTGGCTTACAGCTACGAGCAGTACTTC
>-|TRBV29-1|TRBJ1-5|TRBD1
CSAILGQAPNQPQHF
TGCAGCGCCATCCTCGGACAGGCCCCCAATCAGCCCCAGCATTTT
>-|TRBV7-2|TRBJ2-1|-
CASSADRSSYNEQFF
TGTGCCAGCAGCGCCGACAGGAGCTCCTACAATGAGCAGTTCTTC
>-|TRBV5-1|TRBJ1-1|-
CASSLVSLNTEAFF
TGCGCCAGCAGCTTGGTCAGTTTGAACACTGAAGCTTTCTTT
>-|TRBV28|TRBJ2-7|TRBD1
CASSFRDRGRYEQYF
TGTGCCAGCAGTTTCCGGGACAGGGGGCGATACGAGCAGTACTTC
>-|TRBV28|TRBJ1-5|TRBD1
CASSSPRGQASNQPQHF
TGTGCCAGCAGTTCTCCTAGGGGACAGGCGAGCAATCAGCCCCAGCATTTT
>-|TRBV21-1|TRBJ2-7|-
CASSKVRGQTYEQYF
TGTGCCAGCAGCAAAGTCCGTGGACAAACCTACGAGCAGTACTTC
>-|TRBV5-1|TRBJ2-1|TRBD2
CASSAGGGNEQFF
TGCGCCAGCAGTGCGGGGGGGGGCAATGAGCAGTTCTTC